Shown below are 26 T cell receptor beta chains from a single sample sequenced in a study of OX40 agonist ivuxolimab in advanced cancers. Assay used: immunoSEQ multiplex PCR; TCRdb lists only in-frame clones, some missing. The table lists some 54,000 clones, around 80% of them singletons. The starting material was CD4+ or CD8+ T cells sorted from blood, obtained in a trial of the OX40 agonist ivuxolimab. The receptors derive from an adult with an advanced solid tumor such as melanoma, head and neck, liver or kidney cancer.

CDR3 sequence (DNA): TGTGCCAGCAGCTACGGAGGGAAAGGAGGGGGATCCTACGAGCAGTACTTC. Protein product: CASSYGGKGGGSYEQYF. The chain combines TRBV27 with TRBJ2-7, with D possibly being TRBD1 or TRBD2 (6 bases each). Germline-derived CDR1 and CDR2 are MNHEY and SMNVEV (reference sequence). CDR3 length equals 17 residues. The V and J ends lost 6 bases and 1 base respectively, with 22 bases between them.

This clone was recorded only once. The V gene is TRBV7-2, the J gene TRBJ2-7; D unclear. There are 16 residues in the CDR3. The germline V and J ends were trimmed by 5 bases and 0 bases, with 17 bases remaining between them. The V gene's germline CDR1 is SGHTA and CDR2 FQGNSA. For the CDR3, the DNA is TGTGCCAGCAGCCACACCTCGGACGCAAGCTCCTACGAGCAGTACTTC. This codes for CASSHTSDASSYEQYF.

This clone was seen only a few times. The gene calls are TRBV9 and TRBJ2-3, with D possibly being TRBD2 (7 bases). V was clipped by 3 bases and J by 2 bases, with 13 bases between them. The CDR3 is made up of 15 amino acids. Germline CDR1 reads SGDLS; CDR2 reads YYNGEE. For the CDR3, the DNA is TGTGCCAGCAGCGCCGCGGGGGCCCCCACAGATACGCAGTATTTT. As protein: CASSAAGAPTDTQYF.

The chain is built from TRBV5-1 and TRBJ1-2, with 9 bases fitting TRBD1. Germline V gene lookup returns CDR1 SGHRS and CDR2 YFSETQ. This CDR3 has 13 residues. The V gene end was trimmed by 4 bases and the J gene end by 8 bases; junction bases not matched to a gene: 6. CDR3 protein: CASSEGQGWGYTF. CDR3 bases: TGCGCCAGCAGCGAAGGACAGGGGTGGGGCTACACCTTC.

The chain has TRBV2 and TRBJ2-1, with D tentatively TRBD2 (5 bases). Germline V CDR1 and CDR2: SNHLY, FYNNEI. Trimming cost V 9 bases and J 2 bases, with 11 bases left between them. The CDR3 consists of 13 residues. The CDR3 DNA reads as TGTGCCAGAGGAGGTGGCCCCTACAATGAGCAGTTCTTC. It encodes CARGGGPYNEQFF.

The CDR3 spells CASKLLNRGGTSYEQYF. The CDR3 coding sequence is TGTGCCAGCAAGCTGCTAAACCGGGGCGGGACTAGCTACGAGCAGTACTTC. V usage is TRBV25-1 and J usage is TRBJ2-7; the match to TRBD2 covers 8 bases. Germline assignment: CDR1 MGHDK and CDR2 SYGVNS. The ends lost 7 bases at V and 3 bases at J; junction bases unmatched: 17. The CDR3 runs to 17 residues.

The rearrangement joins TRBV6-5 to TRBJ1-1, with 7 bases aligning to TRBD1. J lost 4 bases, V lost 5 bases, and 4 bases had no gene match. The length of the CDR3 is 13 residues. Germline lookup yields CDR1 MNHEY and CDR2 SVGAGI. CDR3 DNA: TGTGCCAGCAGTGACCGGGACAGCACTGAAGCTTTCTTT. It yields the protein CASSDRDSTEAFF.

On this clone: The sample contains more than one DNA sequence encoding this CDR3. The genes are TRBV28 and TRBJ1-2, with a tentative D call TRBD1 (5 bases). CDR1 is MDHEN and CDR2 is SYDVKM in the germline V gene. Deletions cut 6 bases from V and 5 bases from J, with 10 bases between. The CDR3 contains 12 residues. The CDR3, as DNA: TGTGCCAGCAGCCTGGGGGTATATGGCTACACCTTC. Translation gives CASSLGVYGYTF.

The chain couples TRBV9 to TRBJ2-2; the match to TRBD1 covers 8 bases. Germline V gives CDR1 SGDLS, CDR2 YYNGEE. V gave up 0 bases and J gave up 1 base; unmatched junction bases: 2. The CDR3 is 16 residues long. CDR3 sequence: CASSVGGTGNTGELFF. The CDR3 nucleotides read TGTGCCAGCAGCGTAGGTGGGACAGGGAACACCGGGGAGCTGTTTTTT.

This clone was detected only once. This chain uses TRBV7-2 with TRBJ2-3; maybe TRBD2 (7 bases). This CDR3 comprises 16 residues. Germline values: CDR1 SGHTA, CDR2 FQGNSA. Trimming took off 5 bases at V and 6 bases at J, with 21 bases between the two ends. Here the CDR3 reads CASSRYGGRTSDTQYF. For the CDR3, the DNA is TGTGCCAGCAGCCGGTACGGGGGGCGGACGTCGGATACGCAGTATTTT.

The chain recombines TRBV28 with TRBJ2-7; a weak D match, TRBD1 (7 bases). Germline lookup yields CDR1 MDHEN and CDR2 SYDVKM. The CDR3 extends over 13 amino acids. Trimming shortened V by 4 bases and J by 6 bases, and 13 bases separated the two germline ends. DNA for the CDR3: TGTGCCAGCAGTTGGAACAGGGGAGGCGAGCAGTACTTC. Protein: CASSWNRGGEQYF.

This clone was counted a few times. The CDR3 loop is CASSSRGGSNYGYTF. CDR3 DNA: TGTGCCAGCAGCTCCAGGGGGGGGTCGAACTATGGCTACACCTTC. The chain combines TRBV7-2 with TRBJ1-2; 7 bases match TRBD1. The CDR3 length is 15 residues. Germline loops: CDR1 SGHTA, CDR2 FQGNSA. With 4 bases clipped from V and 2 bases from J, the junction kept 7 bases outside the gene matches.

This rearrangement joins TRBV7-8 to TRBJ2-5; perhaps TRBD2 as D (6 bases). Germline lookup yields CDR1 SGHVS and CDR2 FQNEAQ. The CDR3 runs 22 residues. V gave up 6 bases and J gave up 0 bases, with 35 bases separating them. Here the CDR3 reads CASRAGQQLRGREGNHQETQYF. In nucleotides, the CDR3 is TGTGCCAGCAGAGCGGGCCAGCAGCTTAGGGGCAGGGAAGGGAACCACCAAGAGACCCAGTACTTC.

This chain joins TRBV9 and TRBJ2-3, with D possibly TRBD1 on 6 matching bases. Germline CDR1 SGDLS, CDR2 YYNGEE. The CDR3 loop spans 16 amino acids. The V gene lost 4 bases and the J gene lost 2 bases, with 17 bases spanning the gap. CDR3 in amino acids: CASSTRQDTLTDTQYF. As DNA, the CDR3 is TGTGCCAGCAGCACCCGACAGGATACCCTCACAGATACGCAGTATTTT.

CDR3 residues: CASSEANNEQFF. The CDR3 nucleotides are TGCGCCAGCAGTGAGGCTAACAATGAGCAGTTCTTC. The chain uses TRBV10-2 and TRBJ2-1, with D hard to call. The germline gives CDR1 WSHSY, CDR2 SAAADI. V lost 2 bases to trimming and J lost 5 bases, with 4 bases between them. The CDR3 extends over 12 amino acids.

This chain links TRBV7-9 with TRBJ2-3, with 7 bases identical to TRBD1. The ends lost 5 bases at V and 6 bases at J; junction bases unmatched: 11. This CDR3 spans 15 amino acids. The germline gives CDR1 SEHNR, CDR2 FQNEAQ (reference sequence). The CDR3 sequence: CASSPTGFPADTQYF. The CDR3 DNA sequence: TGTGCCAGCAGCCCGACAGGGTTTCCGGCGGATACGCAGTATTTT. Based on the CDR3 plus reference TRBV7-9 and TRBJ2-3, the full variable domain is DTGVSQNPRHKITKRGQNVTFRCDPISEHNRLYWYRQTLGQGPEFLTYFQNEAQLEKSRLLSDRFSAERPKGSFSTLEIQRTEQGDSAMYLCASSPTGFPADTQYFGPGTRLTVL.

The V gene is TRBV7-3, the J gene TRBJ2-5; 7 bases align to TRBD1. The CDR3 consists of 18 residues. Looked up from germline, CDR1 is SGHTA and CDR2 is FQGTGA. The trim removed 2 bases at V and 1 base at J, leaving 13 bases unmatched. CDR3 residues: CASSLLATGANFQETQYF. In nucleotides, the CDR3 is TGTGCCAGCAGCTTACTTGCTACAGGGGCGAATTTCCAAGAGACCCAGTACTTC.

This clone was seen a few times. The chain recombines TRBV6-1 with TRBJ1-1; 9 bases are a match to TRBD1. Trimming at V came to 2 bases and at J to 4 bases, leaving 5 bases not matched to a gene. The CDR3 totals 15 residues. CDR1 and CDR2 (germline): MNHNS, SASEGT. In DNA, the CDR3 is TGTGCCAGCAGTGAATCGCTGACAGGGGGCACTGAAGCTTTCTTT. This encodes CASSESLTGGTEAFF.

V gene TRBV30 combines with J gene TRBJ2-6; tentatively, D is TRBD1 (5 bases). V was clipped by 7 bases and J by 0 bases, with 22 bases between them. Germline V gives CDR1 GTSNPN, CDR2 SVGIG (reference sequence). The length of the CDR3 is 18 residues. In DNA, the CDR3 is TGTGCCTTATCTTCAAACAGGATTCCCCGCTCTGGGGCCAACGTCCTGACTTTC. Translated: CALSSNRIPRSGANVLTF.

The rearrangement joins TRBV7-3 to TRBJ2-7; 7 bases fit TRBD1. Germline lookup yields CDR1 SGHTA and CDR2 FQGTGA. J was trimmed by 3 bases and V by 4 bases; bases with no gene match: 6. This CDR3 spans 14 amino acids. The CDR3 here is CASSSTGTVYEQYF. CDR3 coding DNA: TGTGCCAGCAGCTCCACCGGGACAGTCTACGAGCAGTACTTC.

The table lists this clone with a count of one. CDR3 in amino acids: CASSLFAANTEAFF. Here the CDR3 DNA reads TGCGCCAGCAGCTTGTTTGCGGCGAACACTGAAGCTTTCTTT. The chain is built from TRBV5-1 and TRBJ1-1; D not resolved. The CDR3 is made up of 14 amino acids. V lost 1 base and J 1 base, leaving 8 bases between the germline ends. CDR1 is SGHRS and CDR2 is YFSETQ in the germline V gene.

The genes are TRBV19 and TRBJ2-5, with 8 bases that match TRBD2. The end of the DNA aligns better with TRBJ2-7, so the J call may be wrong. The CDR3 contains 14 residues. Germline V lookup: CDR1 LNHDA, CDR2 SQIVND (reference sequence). CDR3: CASSFGTSSYEQYF. The CDR3 DNA follows: TGTGCCAGTAGTTTCGGGACTAGCTCCTACGAGCAGTACTTC.

The J gene is TRBJ1-3, the V gene TRBV4-1, with TRBD1 matching 7 bases. The CDR3 is 19 residues long. The V segment lost 4 bases and the J segment 3 bases; nucleotides outside the gene matches: 18. Germline loops: CDR1 MGHRA, CDR2 YSYEKL. CDR3 in DNA: TGCGCCAGCAGCCCCCTAGGGAGGGGGCCTCCGACGAGTGGAAACACCATATATTTT. This gives the protein CASSPLGRGPPTSGNTIYF.

The J gene is TRBJ1-1, the V gene TRBV7-3, with D perhaps matching TRBD1 (6 bases). CDR3 size: 14 residues. Trimming took off 5 bases at V and 1 base at J, with 11 bases between the two ends. The germline gives CDR1 SGHTA, CDR2 FQGTGA. The CDR3 loop is CASSRQARNTEAFF. The CDR3 coding sequence is TGTGCCAGCAGCAGACAGGCCAGGAACACTGAAGCTTTCTTT.

The V gene is TRBV4-1, the J gene TRBJ1-6, with 8 bases lining up with TRBD1. Germline-derived CDR1 and CDR2 are MGHRA and YSYEKL. This CDR3 region has 14 residues. With V trimmed by 4 bases and J by 5 bases, 1 base remained unmatched. For the CDR3, the DNA is TGCGCCAGCAGCCGGACAGGGAATAATTCACCCCTCCACTTT. It codes for CASSRTGNNSPLHF.

This clone came up once. CDR3 bases: TGTGCCAGCAGTCCACAGCCTCCGAATTCACCCCTCCACTTT. Protein: CASSPQPPNSPLHF. The chain links TRBV28 to TRBJ1-6; D not resolved. This CDR3 comprises 14 residues. The V end was cut by 5 bases, the J end by 7 bases, with 12 bases between. Germline loops: CDR1 MDHEN, CDR2 SYDVKM.